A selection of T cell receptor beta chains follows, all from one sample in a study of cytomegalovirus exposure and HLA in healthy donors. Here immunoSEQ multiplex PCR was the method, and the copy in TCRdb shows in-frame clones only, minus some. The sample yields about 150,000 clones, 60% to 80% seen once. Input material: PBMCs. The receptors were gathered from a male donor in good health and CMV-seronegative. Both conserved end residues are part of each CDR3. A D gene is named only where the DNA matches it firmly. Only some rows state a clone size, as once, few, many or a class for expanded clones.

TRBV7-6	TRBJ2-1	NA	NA	CASSTRVNNEQFF	TGTGCCAGCAGCACCCGCGTCAACAATGAGCAGTTCTTC
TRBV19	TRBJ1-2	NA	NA	CASSTPGGNYGYTF	TGTGCCAGTAGTACCCCGGGGGGAAACTATGGCTACACCTTC
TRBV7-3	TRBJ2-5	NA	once	CASSPLKGGPEETQYF	TGTGCCAGCAGCCCTCTAAAAGGGGGTCCAGAAGAGACCCAGTACTTC
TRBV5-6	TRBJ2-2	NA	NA	CATEVARRNTGELFF	TGTGCCACGGAGGTCGCCCGTCGCAACACCGGGGAGCTGTTTTTT
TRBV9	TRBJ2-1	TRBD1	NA	CASSVDRGGPNEQFF	TGTGCCAGCAGCGTAGACAGGGGTGGCCCCAATGAGCAGTTCTTC
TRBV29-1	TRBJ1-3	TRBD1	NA	CSVGGGAGNTIYF	TGCAGCGTTGGAGGGGGCGCGGGAAACACCATATATTTT
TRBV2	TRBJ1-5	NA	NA	CASSEGGAPPQPQHF	TGTGCCAGCAGTGAAGGTGGGGCCCCTCCGCAGCCCCAGCATTTT
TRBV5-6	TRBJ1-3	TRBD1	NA	CASSLDRGVGNTIYF	TGTGCCAGCAGCCTAGACAGGGGCGTTGGAAACACCATATATTTT
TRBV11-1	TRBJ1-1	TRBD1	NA	CASSLGGTGTEAFF	TGTGCCAGCAGCTTAGGTGGGACAGGCACTGAAGCTTTCTTT
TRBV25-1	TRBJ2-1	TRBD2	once	CASSAAGTKSYNEQFF	TGTGCCAGCAGTGCCGCCGGGACTAAGTCCTACAATGAGCAGTTCTTC
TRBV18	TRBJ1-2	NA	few	CASSPGEGYGYTF	TGTGCCAGCTCACCAGGAGAGGGCTATGGCTACACCTTC
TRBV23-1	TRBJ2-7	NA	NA	CASRPHSRGSTYEQYF	TGCGCCAGCAGACCGCACTCAAGAGGGTCAACCTACGAGCAGTACTTC
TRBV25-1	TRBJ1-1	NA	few	CASSDPSGVTEAFF	TGTGCCAGCAGTGACCCCTCGGGGGTCACTGAAGCTTTCTTT
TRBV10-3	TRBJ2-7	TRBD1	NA	CAISEPDRSGDEQYF	TGTGCCATCAGTGAGCCGGACAGGTCAGGAGACGAGCAGTACTTC
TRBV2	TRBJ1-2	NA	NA	CASTAGVKYGYTF	TGTGCCAGCACGGCAGGGGTTAAATATGGCTACACCTTC
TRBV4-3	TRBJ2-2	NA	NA	CASSQEGYTGELFF	TGCGCCAGCAGCCAGGAGGGGTACACCGGGGAGCTGTTTTTT
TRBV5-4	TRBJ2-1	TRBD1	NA	CASSSDRVSYNEQFF	TGTGCCAGCAGCTCGGACAGGGTCTCTTACAATGAGCAGTTCTTC
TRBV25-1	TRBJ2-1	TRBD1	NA	CASTPGQGARNEQFF	TGTGCCAGCACCCCGGGACAGGGGGCGAGAAATGAGCAGTTCTTC
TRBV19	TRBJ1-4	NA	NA	CASGGAQEGKLFF	TGTGCCAGTGGGGGGGCTCAGGAAGGGAAACTGTTTTTT
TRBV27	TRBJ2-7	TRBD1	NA	CASSFNRGWEQYF	TGTGCCAGCAGTTTCAACAGGGGGTGGGAGCAGTACTTC
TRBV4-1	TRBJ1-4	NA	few	CASSRAPIGANEKLFF	TGCGCCAGCAGCCGAGCCCCCATAGGGGCTAATGAAAAACTGTTTTTT
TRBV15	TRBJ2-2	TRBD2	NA	CATSGGLAGDLGGELFF	TGTGCCACCAGCGGGGGACTAGCGGGAGACCTCGGCGGGGAGCTGTTTTTT
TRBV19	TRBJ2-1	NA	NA	CASSIWTPGDNEQFF	TGTGCCAGTAGTATTTGGACTCCAGGAGACAATGAGCAGTTCTTC
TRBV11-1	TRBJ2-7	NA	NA	CASTLRDSAYEQYF	TGTGCCAGCACCTTGCGGGACAGCGCCTACGAGCAGTACTTC
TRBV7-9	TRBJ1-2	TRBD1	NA	CSSSRGVLMGQGGDGYTF	TGTTCCAGCAGCCGAGGTGTTCTGATGGGACAGGGAGGCGATGGCTACACCTTC
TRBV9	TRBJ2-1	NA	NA	CASSVVGSYNEQFF	TGTGCCAGCAGCGTAGTCGGCTCCTACAATGAGCAGTTCTTC
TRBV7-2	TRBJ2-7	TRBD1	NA	CASSLREIGQGVYEQYF	TGTGCCAGCAGCTTACGTGAGATCGGACAGGGAGTCTACGAGCAGTACTTC
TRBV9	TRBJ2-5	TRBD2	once	CASSVGPSGTYQETQYF	TGTGCCAGCAGCGTAGGTCCTAGCGGGACATACCAAGAGACCCAGTACTTC
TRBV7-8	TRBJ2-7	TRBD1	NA	CASSSPDRGGYEQYF	TGTGCCAGCAGCTCGCCGGACAGGGGGGGCTACGAGCAGTACTTC
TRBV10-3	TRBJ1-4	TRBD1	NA	CAIRKDRGTNEKLFF	TGTGCCATCAGGAAGGACAGGGGCACTAATGAAAAACTGTTTTTT
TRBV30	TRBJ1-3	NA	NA	CAWSRAGLSGNTIYF	TGTGCCTGGAGTCGGGCCGGACTCTCTGGAAACACCATATATTTT
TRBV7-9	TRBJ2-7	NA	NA	CSSSLSGSGHEQYF	TGTTCCAGCAGCTTATCTGGTAGCGGTCACGAGCAGTACTTC
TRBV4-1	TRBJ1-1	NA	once	CASSQGGRTEAFF	TGCGCCAGCAGCCAAGGGGGGCGCACTGAAGCTTTCTTT
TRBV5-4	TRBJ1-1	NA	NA	CASSSRLQGEAFF	TGTGCCAGCAGCTCAAGGTTACAGGGTGAAGCTTTCTTT
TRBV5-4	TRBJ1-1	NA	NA	CASSLARGSPFF	TGTGCCAGCAGCTTGGCCCGGGGATCACCTTTCTTT
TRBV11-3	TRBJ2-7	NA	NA	CASSLGGGGYYEQYF	TGTGCCAGCAGCTTGGGGGGCGGGGGATACTACGAGCAGTACTTC
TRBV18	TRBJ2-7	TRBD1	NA	CASSPRTGNPYEQYF	TGTGCCAGCTCACCCCGGACAGGGAACCCCTACGAGCAGTACTTC
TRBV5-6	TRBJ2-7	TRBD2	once	CASSLRSGNLRYEQYF	TGTGCCAGCAGCTTGAGGAGCGGGAATCTGCGCTACGAGCAGTACTTC
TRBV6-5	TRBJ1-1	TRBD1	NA	CASSYADRRMTEAFF	TGTGCCAGCAGTTACGCGGACAGGCGGATGACTGAAGCTTTCTTT
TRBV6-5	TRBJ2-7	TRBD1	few	CASSIRDRGSHEQYF	TGTGCCAGCAGTATCCGGGACAGGGGCTCCCACGAGCAGTACTTC
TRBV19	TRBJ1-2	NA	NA	CASSMGPNLYGYTF	TGTGCCAGTAGTATGGGGCCGAATCTCTATGGCTACACCTTC
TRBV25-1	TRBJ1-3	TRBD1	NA	CASRPGGSSGNTIYF	TGTGCCAGCAGACCAGGGGGCTCCTCTGGAAACACCATATATTTT